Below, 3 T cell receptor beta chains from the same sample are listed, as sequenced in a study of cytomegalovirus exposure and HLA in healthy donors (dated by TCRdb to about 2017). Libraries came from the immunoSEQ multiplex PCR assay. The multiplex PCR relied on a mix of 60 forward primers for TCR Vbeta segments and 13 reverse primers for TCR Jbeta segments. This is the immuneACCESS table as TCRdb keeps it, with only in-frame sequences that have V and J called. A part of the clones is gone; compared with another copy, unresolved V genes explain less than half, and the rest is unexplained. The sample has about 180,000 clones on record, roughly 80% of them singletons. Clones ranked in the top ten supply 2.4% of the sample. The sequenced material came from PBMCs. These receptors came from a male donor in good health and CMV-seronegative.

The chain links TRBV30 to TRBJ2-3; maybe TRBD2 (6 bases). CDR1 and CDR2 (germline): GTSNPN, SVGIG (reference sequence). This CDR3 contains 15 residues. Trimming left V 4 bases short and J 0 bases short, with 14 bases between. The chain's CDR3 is CAWKSLATSTDTQYF. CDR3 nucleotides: TGTGCCTGGAAATCCCTAGCGACTAGCACAGATACGCAGTATTTT.

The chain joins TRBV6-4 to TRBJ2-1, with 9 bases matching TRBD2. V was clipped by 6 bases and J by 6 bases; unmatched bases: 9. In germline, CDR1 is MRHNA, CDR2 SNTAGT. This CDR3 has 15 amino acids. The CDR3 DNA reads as TGTGCCAGCAGCGCCAAGGGCGGGGGGGGCAATGAGCAGTTCTTC. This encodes CASSAKGGGGNEQFF.

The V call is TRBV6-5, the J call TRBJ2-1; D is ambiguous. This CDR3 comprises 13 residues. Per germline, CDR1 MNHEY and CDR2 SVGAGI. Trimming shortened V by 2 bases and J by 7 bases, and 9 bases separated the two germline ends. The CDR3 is CASSYPRLNEQFF. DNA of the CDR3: TGTGCCAGCAGTTACCCCCGACTGAATGAGCAGTTCTTC.